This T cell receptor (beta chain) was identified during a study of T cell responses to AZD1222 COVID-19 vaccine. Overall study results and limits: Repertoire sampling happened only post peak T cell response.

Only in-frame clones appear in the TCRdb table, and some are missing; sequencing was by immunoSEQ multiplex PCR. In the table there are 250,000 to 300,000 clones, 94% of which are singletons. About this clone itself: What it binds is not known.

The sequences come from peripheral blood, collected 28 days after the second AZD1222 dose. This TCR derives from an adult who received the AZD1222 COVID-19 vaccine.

Here the CDR3 DNA reads TGCGCCAGCAGCTTGGTTCGGGTACTAGCGGGGTACAATGAGCAGTTCTTC. This translates into CASSLVRVLAGYNEQFF. The chain recombines TRBV5-1 with TRBJ2-1; TRBD2 agrees at 10 bases. The CDR3 runs 17 residues. The junction had 7 bases not matched to a gene; V was cut back by 0 bases and J by 4 bases. Germline V lookup: CDR1 SGHRS, CDR2 YFSETQ.